Each of the 2 T cell receptor beta chains below was sequenced from the same sample in a study of radiation and T cells in renal cell carcinoma. Regarding time point: blood 2 weeks post-SBRT. Treatment meaning: 15 Gy SBRT to primary tumor, nephrectomy 4 weeks later. Repertoires were generated with immunoSEQ multiplex PCR, while TCRdb's copy carries only in-frame clones and drops some. This sample has around 120,000 clones, with more than 80% found just once. The specimen was blood, collected from a patient whose treatment included radiotherapy and nephrectomy. These receptors all come from a woman aged 60-75 years with renal cell carcinoma.

The genes are TRBV2 and TRBJ2-7, with TRBD1 matching 9 bases. Germline CDR1 and CDR2: SNHLY and FYNNEI. With 2 bases clipped from V and 5 bases from J, the junction kept 7 bases outside the gene matches. This CDR3 has 15 amino acids. CDR3 protein: CASSERRTGADEQYF. CDR3 nucleotides: TGTGCCAGCAGTGAACGGAGGACAGGGGCAGACGAGCAGTACTTC.

This rearrangement joins TRBV6-6 to TRBJ2-1; D not resolved. The CDR3 consists of 16 residues. The germline V gene encodes CDR1 MNHNY and CDR2 SVGAGI (reference sequence). V was trimmed by 4 bases and J by 0 bases, leaving 13 bases between them. Here the CDR3 DNA reads TGTGCCAGCAGTTCAACGGGCGGTCCCTCCTACAATGAGCAGTTCTTC. Its translation is CASSSTGGPSYNEQFF.